This T cell receptor beta chain originates from a study of shared clonotypes between healthy human individuals. Study context: A couple of women and three men aged 18 to 49 served as donors.

V shed 9 bases and J 3 bases; nucleotides not matched to a gene: 1. Germline-derived CDR1 and CDR2 are MNHEY and SVGAGI. The CDR3 has 11 amino acids. It was across several immunoSEQ plates that each subset's genomic DNA was evenly split. How the authors handled the data: Filtering differed because ImmunoSEQ produced junction-only sequences that carried no quality scores. The method was immunoSEQ multiplex PCR; TCRdb's version includes in-frame clones alone and lacks a portion of them. For V, J and clone size, that table is used; D and trimming come from the DNA. Seen here are about 1 million clones, approximately 72% observed once, and the top ten hold 1.2% to 1.5%.

The sequence was obtained from a man between 18 and 35 years old in good health. V usage is TRBV6-5 and J usage is TRBJ2-7; 8 bases match TRBD2. Sequenced: memory CD4+ T cells sorted from blood. Subset described: CD45RA-negative fraction. This chain's CDR3 is CASSGNYEQYF. As DNA, the CDR3 is TGTGCCAGTAGCGGGAACTACGAGCAGTACTTC.